The 10 T cell receptor beta chains given below trace back to one sample, sequenced in a study of blood T cell repertoires in COVID-19. Some clones are missing from TCRdb's copy, which holds only in-frame ones; the method was immunoSEQ multiplex PCR. The table includes 200,000 to 250,000 clones, almost 85% detected once. The sequenced sample was PBMCs or T cells enriched from blood (not recorded which). The receptors originated from a man in his forties who had recovered from COVID-19.

V gene TRBV15 combines with J gene TRBJ2-5; D call uncertain. The CDR3 sequence is 12 residues long. CDR1 LNHNV and CDR2 YYDKDF come from the germline V gene (reference sequence). Trimming removed 2 bases at V and 3 bases at J, with 4 bases between. The CDR3, as DNA: TGTGCCACCAGCAGATCCGAAGAGACCCAGTACTTC. This translates into CATSRSEETQYF.

The chain joins TRBV7-9 to TRBJ1-1, with unresolved D. The germline V gene encodes CDR1 SEHNR and CDR2 FQNEAQ (reference sequence). Trimming left V 2 bases short and J 4 bases short, with 23 bases between. The CDR3 length is 18 residues. CDR3: CASSLRLRGWVESTEAFF. The CDR3 nucleotides read TGTGCCAGCAGCTTACGTTTGAGAGGGTGGGTGGAGAGCACTGAAGCTTTCTTT. The variable domain in full, with the rest retrieved from reference TRBV7-9 and TRBJ1-1, is DTGVSQNPRHKITKRGQNVTFRCDPISEHNRLYWYRQTLGQGPEFLTYFQNEAQLEKSRLLSDRFSAERPKGSFSTLEIQRTEQGDSAMYLCASSLRLRGWVESTEAFFGQGTRLTVV.

This chain links TRBV5-1 with TRBJ2-3, with 7 positions matching TRBD1. The CDR3 runs 16 residues. CDR1 and CDR2 from the germline V gene are SGHRS and YFSETQ. V shed 4 bases, J shed 2 bases, and the junction held 10 bases outside the gene matches. CDR3 amino acids: CASSLGQLPFTDTQYF. CDR3 in DNA: TGCGCCAGCAGCCTGGGACAGCTACCTTTCACAGATACGCAGTATTTT.

This clone is a singleton in its sample. This chain joins TRBV28 and TRBJ2-5; 10 bases align to TRBD2. Germline V gene lookup returns CDR1 MDHEN and CDR2 SYDVKM. The CDR3 has 13 amino acids. V dropped 6 bases and J dropped 3; count of bases not matched to a gene: 1. CDR3 in amino acids: CASSGLAEETQYF. The CDR3 bases are TGTGCCAGCAGCGGACTAGCGGAAGAGACCCAGTACTTC.

This sequence joins TRBV6-2 or TRBV6-3 and TRBJ2-3, with D perhaps TRBD1 (5 bases). The CDR3 has 15 amino acids. V was cut by 5 bases and J by 2 bases, with 14 bases left in between. In germline, CDR1 is MNHEY, CDR2 SVGEGT. The CDR3 sequence is CASSPSDSFTDTQYF. CDR3 sequence (DNA): TGTGCCAGCAGTCCCTCCGACAGTTTCACAGATACGCAGTATTTT.

The chain links TRBV28 to TRBJ1-6; D is unclear. This CDR3 spans 14 amino acids. Germline values: CDR1 MDHEN, CDR2 SYDVKM. CDR3 coding DNA: TGTGTCTCGTGGGAGGGATACTCTAATTCACCCCTCCACTTT. Translated: CVSWEGYSNSPLHF.

The chain carries TRBV10-3 and TRBJ1-1; possibly TRBD1 for D (5 bases). V gave up 3 bases and J gave up 0 bases, with 14 bases separating them. The CDR3 length is 16 residues. Germline V gene lookup returns CDR1 ENHRY and CDR2 SYGVKD. As DNA, the CDR3 is TGTGCCATCAGTGATGGAAGCGGGGACTTGAACACTGAAGCTTTCTTT. Translation: CAISDGSGDLNTEAFF.

This sequence joins TRBV7-9 and TRBJ2-3, with D possibly matching TRBD2 (7 bases). Germline V gene sequence: CDR1 SEHNR, CDR2 FQNEAQ (reference sequence). There are 15 residues in the CDR3. V lost 6 bases, J lost 1 base, and 14 bases lay in between. The CDR3 bases are TGTGCCAGCAGTTCGGGGGGCGGTGGCACAGATACGCAGTATTTT. It yields the protein CASSSGGGGTDTQYF.

This sequence joins TRBV5-1 and TRBJ2-1; 9 nucleotides match TRBD2. In germline, CDR1 is SGHRS, CDR2 YFSETQ. The CDR3 extends over 15 amino acids. The J segment lost 8 bases and the V segment lost 2 bases, leaving 8 bases of the junction unmatched. CDR3 sequence (DNA): TGCGCCAGCAGCTTAGGCGGGGGGGCTAGGGATGAGCAGTTCTTC. Its translation is CASSLGGGARDEQFF. The full variable domain, with the rest looked up from reference TRBV5-1 and TRBJ2-1, is KAGVTQTPRYLIKTRGQQVTLSCSPISGHRSVSWYQQTPGQGLQFLFEYFSETQRNKGNFPGRFSGRQFSNSRSEMNVSTLELGDSALYLCASSLGGGARDEQFFGPGTRLTVL.

The chain employs TRBV19 and TRBJ2-3, with TRBD2 as a possible D gene (5 bases). V lost 5 bases and J 2 bases, leaving 26 bases between the germline ends. Germline V gene sequence: CDR1 LNHDA, CDR2 SQIVND (reference sequence). The CDR3 is made up of 19 amino acids. This chain's CDR3 is CASSPRLHGLQRYTDTQYF. CDR3 in DNA: TGTGCCAGTAGTCCTCGCCTCCACGGACTCCAAAGATACACAGATACGCAGTATTTT.